This paragraph reports one T cell receptor beta chain. The CDR3 runs to 13 residues. Germline V lookup: CDR1 SEHNR, CDR2 FQNEAQ (reference sequence). The V gene lost 8 bases and the J gene lost 6 bases, with 13 bases spanning the gap. Using immunoSEQ multiplex PCR, the repertoire was profiled, and TCRdb retains in-frame clones only, with some absent. The sample lists about 2 million clones; roughly 96% were seen once. The sample is drawn from a study of shared clonotypes between healthy human individuals. The study separated CD4+ cells into CD45RA+ naive and CD45RA-negative memory subsets. This rearrangement joins TRBV7-9 to TRBJ2-2; a weak D match, TRBD1 (6 bases). The receptor was derived from a young man in good health. The specimen sequenced was naive CD4+ T cells sorted from blood. Subset given: CD45RA+ positively selected. This CDR3 reads CASQGFAAGELFF. CDR3 bases: TGTGCCAGCCAGGGGTTCGCGGCCGGGGAGCTGTTTTTT.